Described below is a single T cell receptor beta chain sequence and its context. Its cognate antigen is unknown. The assay was immunoSEQ multiplex PCR, and TCRdb's table has in-frame clones only and misses some. Of about 180,000 clones in the sample, about 92% were seen once. The data were obtained in a study of T cell responses to AZD1222 COVID-19 vaccine. About the study: Samples with a second dose at about 4 or about 12 weeks were pooled together.

Overall study results and limits: Receipt of two AZD1222 doses was followed by a rise in Spike-specific TCR breadth and depth. A mostly white British donor set with more females was recruited, and clonal diversity was possibly underestimated. Of the AZD1222 recipients, only five to seven were seropositive at baseline.

The trim removed 5 bases at V and 5 bases at J, leaving 8 bases unmatched. The length of the CDR3 is 14 residues. The germline V gene encodes CDR1 SEHNR and CDR2 FQNEAQ (reference sequence). The chain joins TRBV7-9 to TRBJ1-2, with TRBD1 matching 7 bases. This specimen was peripheral blood, taken on day 0 of AZD1222 vaccination. This TCR was sampled from an adult in good health. CDR3 residues: CASSPGGLWYGYTF. The CDR3, as DNA: TGTGCCAGCAGCCCAGGGGGTCTCTGGTATGGCTACACCTTC.